A selection of T cell receptor beta chains follows, all from one sample in a study of blood T cell repertoires in COVID-19. Repertoires were generated with immunoSEQ multiplex PCR, while TCRdb's copy carries only in-frame clones and drops some. The sample carries about 110,000 clones, 70% to 90% recorded once. Sequencing was done on a sample of peripheral blood. Every receptor here comes from a man in his forties or fifties with acute or convalescent COVID-19. The CDR3 runs from the conserved cysteine through the conserved F or W. D genes are given only for firm matches. Size is omitted from some rows. Given values are once, few, many or a class for expanded clones.

TRBJ2-2 | TRBD2 | TRBV5-4 | NA | TGTGCCAGCAGCGGTTTAGCGGGAGGGGTCACCGGGGAGCTGTTTTTT | CASSGLAGGVTGELFF
TRBJ2-2 | TRBD1 | TRBV9 | NA | TGTGCCAGCAGCGTAGCCGGACAGGGGAGCACCGGGGAGCTGTTTTTT | CASSVAGQGSTGELFF
TRBJ1-1 | NA | TRBV29-1 | NA | TGCAGCGTTGCGGGGGGGGCAGCGACGAACACTGAAGCTTTCTTT | CSVAGGAATNTEAFF
TRBJ2-1 | TRBD2 | TRBV5-1 | NA | TGCGCCAGCAGCTTCAGCGGGGGGGCCTATTTTGAGTTCTTC | CASSFSGGAYFEFF
TRBJ1-1 | TRBD1 | TRBV28 | once | TGTGCCAGCAGATGGACAGGAAACACTGAAGCTTTCTTT | CASRWTGNTEAFF
TRBJ2-7 | TRBD2 | TRBV11-2 | NA | TGTGCCAGCAGCTTGGGACTAGCGGAGTTTTACGAGCAGTACTTC | CASSLGLAEFYEQYF
TRBJ2-1 | TRBD1 | TRBV27 | NA | TGTGCCAGCCGGAGGACAGGTAACAATGAGCAGTTCTTC | CASRRTGNNEQFF
TRBJ2-2 | TRBD1 | TRBV28 | NA | TGTGCCAGCGGTTTGGGGACAGGGGGCCGTACGAACACCGGGGAGCTGTTTTTT | CASGLGTGGRTNTGELFF
TRBJ1-5 | NA | TRBV30 | NA | TGTGCCTGGAGTAGAGGGGGGGACCAGCCCCAGCATTTT | CAWSRGGDQPQHF
TRBJ2-5 | NA | TRBV6-6 | NA | TGTGCCAGCAGAGGGGTAGTTGAGACCCAGTACTTC | CASRGVVETQYF
TRBJ1-4 | TRBD1 | TRBV7-9 | NA | TGTGCCAGCAGCCCTCGAGGGACAGGGGGGGTTGAAAAACTGTTTTTT | CASSPRGTGGVEKLFF
TRBJ1-6 | NA | TRBV19 | NA | TGTGCCAGTACCAGAAGCTCCTATAATTCACCCCTCCACTTT | CASTRSSYNSPLHF
TRBJ1-6 | NA | TRBV18 | NA | TGTGCCAGCTCACCCTACTTGACGGGTGAAAATTCACCCCTCCACTTT | CASSPYLTGENSPLHF
TRBJ2-1 | NA | TRBV2 | NA | TGTGCCAGCAGTGCCCAAGCGGGCGAATACAATGAGCAGTTCTTC | CASSAQAGEYNEQFF
TRBJ2-1 | NA | TRBV5-1 | once | TGCGCCAGCAGCCTCGGACTTAATGAGCAGTTCTTC | CASSLGLNEQFF
TRBJ1-1 | NA | TRBV19 | NA | TGTGCCAGTAGTAACCTCGGACAACGGACTGAAGCTTTCTTT | CASSNLGQRTEAFF
TRBJ1-2 | NA | TRBV18 | NA | TGTGCCAGCTCACCACGCGGGCGGGCAAACTATGGCTACACCTTC | CASSPRGRANYGYTF
TRBJ1-4 | TRBD1 | TRBV5-1 | many | TGCGCCAGCAGAAGACAGGGATACAATGAAAAACTGTTTTTT | CASRRQGYNEKLFF
TRBJ1-1 | NA | TRBV20-1 | NA | TGCAGTGCTAGTGGGCAGCTAGAACCGGATTTCTTT | CSASGQLEPDFF
TRBJ2-4 | NA | TRBV7-2 | NA | TGTGCCAGCAGCTTGACAGCAGCCAAAAACATTCAGTACTTC | CASSLTAAKNIQYF
TRBJ1-5 | NA | TRBV6-5 | NA | TGTGCCAGCAGTTATCGGGGGTTGGGCAATCAGCCCCAGCATTTT | CASSYRGLGNQPQHF
TRBJ2-7 | TRBD2 | TRBV5-1 | NA | TGCGCCAGCAGCTTGGCTGCGGGAGGGCCTTACGAGCAGTACTTC | CASSLAAGGPYEQYF
TRBJ1-1 | NA | TRBV18 | NA | TGTGCCAGCTCACCACGGATCAGCCGGGGGACTGAAGCTTTCTTT | CASSPRISRGTEAFF
TRBJ2-1 | NA | TRBV7-2 | NA | TGTGCCAGCAGCTTAGTTGGGGGGAATGAGCAGTTCTTC | CASSLVGGNEQFF
TRBJ1-1 | NA | TRBV6-1 | NA | TGTGCCAGCAGTGAAAGGTACGGACTAATGAACACTGAAGCTTTCTTT | CASSERYGLMNTEAFF
TRBJ1-2 | TRBD1 | TRBV18 | once | TGTGCCAGCTCACCGGACAGGGGAGTCTATGGCTACACCTTC | CASSPDRGVYGYTF
TRBJ1-4 | TRBD1 | TRBV4-3 | NA | TGCGCCAGCAGCCAAGCGACAGGGATCAATGAAAAACTGTTTTTT | CASSQATGINEKLFF
TRBJ2-1 | NA | TRBV7-3 | once | TGTGCCAGCAGCTTAGGGCAGGGGCTCTACAATGAGCAGTTCTTC | CASSLGQGLYNEQFF
TRBJ2-4 | TRBD2 | TRBV28 | NA | TGTGCCAGCAGCCGCTTGGGGGAGGGAAACATTCAGTACTTC | CASSRLGEGNIQYF
TRBJ1-1 | TRBD1 | TRBV28 | NA | TGTGCCAGCAGTTTGCCGGGACAGGGGAGAACTGAAGCTTTCTTT | CASSLPGQGRTEAFF
TRBJ1-3 | NA | TRBV11-1 | NA | TGTGCCAGCAGAGCGGTGGGAACTGGAAACACCATATATTTT | CASRAVGTGNTIYF
TRBJ2-1 | NA | TRBV7-2 | NA | TGTGCCAGCAGCTCACCAAAGGGAGCTGAGCAGTTCTTC | CASSSPKGAEQFF
TRBJ1-2 | TRBD1 | TRBV4-2 | NA | TGTGCCAGCAGCCCGGGACAGGCTAACTATGGCTACACCTTC | CASSPGQANYGYTF
TRBJ2-2 | NA | TRBV5-8 | NA | TGTGCCAGCAGCCCATACCCGGGGGATAACTCCGGGGAGCTGTTTTTT | CASSPYPGDNSGELFF
TRBJ2-7 | TRBD2 | TRBV30 | NA | TGTGCCTGGGAGGCGGGGGGGGCTATTGGGTACGAGCAGTACTTC | CAWEAGGAIGYEQYF
TRBJ2-1 | NA | TRBV21-1 | NA | TGTGCCAGCCGCTCGGGGGGGATTGAGCAGTTCTTC | CASRSGGIEQFF
TRBJ1-5 | NA | TRBV19 | NA | TGTGCCAGTAGTATCGGGGAATATCAGCCCCAGCATTTT | CASSIGEYQPQHF
TRBJ2-3 | NA | TRBV9 | NA | TGTGCCAGCAGCACCTCCGGGACTCTGCGCACAGATACGCAGTATTTT | CASSTSGTLRTDTQYF
TRBJ2-7 | TRBD1 | TRBV4-3 | NA | TGCGCCAGCAGCCATTCGGACAGGCCCGAGCAGTACTTC | CASSHSDRPEQYF
TRBJ1-1 | TRBD1 | TRBV7-2 | NA | TGTGCCAGCAGCAAGGGACAGATGAACACTGAAGCTTTCTTT | CASSKGQMNTEAFF
TRBJ1-1 | NA | TRBV6-5 | NA | TGTGCCAGCAGGCGGGACGGATCTACCACTGAAGCTTTCTTT | CASRRDGSTTEAFF
TRBJ2-7 | NA | TRBV2 | NA | TGTGCCAGCAGGAGGGGGACACCCTACGAGCAGTACTTC | CASRRGTPYEQYF
TRBJ2-5 | NA | TRBV5-4 | NA | TGTGCCAGCAGCTTGGGGGGTGGCGGGTCGCAAGAGACCCAGTACTTC | CASSLGGGGSQETQYF
TRBJ2-5 | NA | TRBV6-5 | once | TGTGCCAGCAAAGGGGTAGGGGAGACCCAGTACTTC | CASKGVGETQYF
TRBJ2-2 | NA | TRBV9 | NA | TGTGCCAGCAGCGTCCGCGGGCGAGGCACCGGGGAGCTGTTTTTT | CASSVRGRGTGELFF
TRBJ1-2 | NA | TRBV6-2/TRBV6-3 | NA | TGTGCCAGCAGTTTAGGAGTGGGCTACACCTTC | CASSLGVGYTF
TRBJ1-1 | TRBD1 | TRBV5-8 | NA | TGTGCCAGCAGCTTGATGACAGGGGTCCTTTTGGGCACTGAAGCTTTCTTT | CASSLMTGVLLGTEAFF
TRBJ2-7 | TRBD2 | TRBV7-2 | once | TGTGCCAGCAGCTTAGCTGTGACGGGGGGGTACTACGAGCAGTACTTC | CASSLAVTGGYYEQYF
TRBJ2-1 | TRBD1 | TRBV5-4 | few | TGTGCCAGCAGCCGCGACAGGGCTTCCTACAATGAGCAGTTCTTC | CASSRDRASYNEQFF
TRBJ2-7 | NA | TRBV5-6 | NA | TGTGCCAGCAGCCTCACAGGGATCTACGAGCAGTACTTC | CASSLTGIYEQYF